This entry features one T cell receptor (beta chain) sequence. Its antigen is as yet unknown. The repertoire was sequenced with immunoSEQ multiplex PCR; TCRdb's copy has only in-frame clones and lacks some. In the table there are 140,000 or so clones, approximately 91% of which are singletons. The entry originates in a study of graft-versus-host responses after intestinal transplantation. The CDR3 covers 14 residues. Germline V gene lookup returns CDR1 GTSNPN and CDR2 SVGIG (reference sequence). Trimming took 0 bases from V and 3 from J, leaving 9 bases between them. The chain combines TRBV30 with TRBJ1-5; D gene ambiguous. The material sequenced was unstimulated CD4+ T cells sorted from spleen or lymph node cells, taken before intestinal transplant. This clonotype was obtained from a human donor who received an intestinal transplant. The CDR3 sequence: CAWSVSSNNQPQHF. CDR3 DNA sequence: TGTGCCTGGAGTGTATCCAGCAACAATCAGCCCCAGCATTTT.